This entry features one T cell receptor (beta chain) sequence. This entry belongs to a study of cytomegalovirus exposure and HLA in healthy donors. CDR3 length: 11 residues. Trimming cost V 3 bases and J 8 bases, with 10 bases left between them. The germline gives CDR1 GTSNPN, CDR2 SVGIG (reference sequence). The PCR employed 60 Vbeta primers together with 13 Jbeta primers. TCRdb keeps only in-frame clones here, not all; method: immunoSEQ multiplex PCR. This sample has about 98,000 clones, with about four fifths found just once. V and J are TRBV30 and TRBJ1-1; D call uncertain. This receptor was taken from a man between 18 and 35 years old in good health and CMV-seropositive. The source material was PBMCs. The CDR3 DNA follows: TGTGCCTGGAGGGCTTATTTAGAAGCTTTCTTT. Translating gives CAWRAYLEAFF.